Listed below are T cell receptor beta chains from one sample, sequenced in a study of T-cell reconstitution after alpha-beta-depleted transplantation in children. TCRdb passed the PCR reads through MiXCR, listing each CDR3 protein once. In the table there are hundreds of thousands of distinct CDR3 sequences, 15% to 20% of which are singletons. The sample here was PBMCs, mostly from graft donor cells, taken 360 days after TCRalphabeta/CD19-depleted stem cell transplant. The receptor source for this set is a male patient between 2 and 10 years old who had a stem cell transplant for acute lymphoblastic leukemia, so the T cells may come from the graft donor. The CDR3 runs from the conserved cysteine through the conserved F or W. The D gene is left open where the match is weak. Not every row has a clone size; where given, it reads once, few, many or a size class.

abundance	v_gene	j_gene	d_gene	CDR3aa	CDR3nt
few	TRBV5-1	TRBJ2-3	NA	CASRPDRGWQYF	TGCGCCAGCAGACCGGACCGTGGATGGCAGTATTTT
few	TRBV4-2	TRBJ2-5	TRBD1	CASSQTLQGALEETQYF	TGTGCCAGCAGCCAAACTCTACAGGGGGCGTTGGAAGAGACCCAGTACTTC
few	TRBV12-3/TRBV12-4	TRBJ2-7	TRBD2	CASSPGRGAGTYEQYF	TGTGCCAGCAGTCCCGGACGGGGAGCGGGGACCTACGAGCAGTACTTC
NA	TRBV5-6	TRBJ2-3	TRBD1	CASSTRATGATDTQYF	TGTGCCAGCAGCACAAGGGCGACAGGGGCAACAGATACGCAGTATTTT
few	TRBV7-9	TRBJ2-1	TRBD2	CASKREGQRNEQFF	TGTGCCAGCAAGCGGGAGGGCCAACGCAATGAGCAGTTCTTC
NA	TRBV6-5	TRBJ2-5	NA	CASSYAGQIQETQYF	TGTGCCAGCAGTTACGCGGGACAGATCCAAGAGACCCAGTACTTC
few	TRBV7-2	TRBJ2-7	TRBD2	CASSLYGTGTTTGQYF	TGTGCCAGCAGCTTATACGGGACCGGGACTACCACTGGGCAGTACTTC
NA	TRBV4-1	TRBJ1-4	NA	CASSRDSSGEKLFF	TGCGCCAGCAGCCGTGACAGTTCAGGTGAAAAACTGTTTTTT
NA	TRBV11-2	TRBJ2-1	NA	CASKGLYNEQFF	TGTGCCAGCAAAGGGCTATACAATGAGCAGTTCTTC
NA	TRBV6-2/TRBV6-3	TRBJ1-5	NA	CASRRLPNQPQHF	TGTGCCAGCAGACGGCTGCCCAATCAGCCCCAGCATTTT
few	TRBV10-3	TRBJ2-7	TRBD2	CAISQGLAGPTYEQYF	TGTGCCATCAGCCAAGGACTAGCGGGGCCCACCTACGAGCAGTACTTC
few	TRBV12-3/TRBV12-4	TRBJ2-1	TRBD1	CASSLPTGAVSYNEQFF	TGTGCCAGCAGCCTCCCAACAGGGGCCGTTTCCTACAATGAGCAGTTCTTC
few	TRBV6-5	TRBJ1-1	NA	CASRYTGYTEAFF	TGTGCCAGCAGGTACACAGGGTACACTGAAGCTTTCTTT
once	TRBV3-1	TRBJ2-2	NA	CASSLLPYTGELFF	TGTGCCAGCAGCCTCCTCCCGTACACCGGGGAGCTGTTTTTT
few	TRBV29-1	TRBJ2-3	NA	CSVEKADTQYF	TGCAGCGTTGAAAAGGCTGATACGCAGTATTTT
NA	TRBV6-5	TRBJ2-7	TRBD2	CASSYSAGEGNEQYF	TGTGCCAGCAGTTACTCGGCGGGAGAAGGGAACGAGCAGTACTTC
many	TRBV27	TRBJ2-3	TRBD1	CASTVDRGQLDTQYF	TGTGCCAGCACCGTGGACAGGGGGCAATTAGATACGCAGTATTTT
NA	TRBV5-1	TRBJ1-4	TRBD1	CASRGQHNEKLFF	TGCGCCAGCCGGGGACAGCATAATGAAAAACTGTTTTTT
NA	TRBV15	TRBJ2-7	TRBD2	CATSPRLLSGRGVYEQYF	TGTGCCACCAGCCCACGTCTACTTAGCGGGAGGGGAGTCTACGAGCAGTACTTC
NA	TRBV9	TRBJ2-1	NA	CASSVGWNEQFF	TGTGCCAGCAGCGTAGGGTGGAATGAGCAGTTCTTC